This TCR beta chain was identified in a study of cytomegalovirus exposure and HLA in healthy donors. Study context: A subsequent analysis reported that the 120 validation repertoires were produced on the same platform that had also been used for the 600 to 800 first-cohort repertoires. Study results and limitations: Through in vitro validation, three CMV-associated chains were shown to be specific for CMV antigens.

From germline, CDR1 is MDHEN and CDR2 SYDVKM. There are 16 residues in the CDR3. V lost 6 bases, J lost 0 bases, and 14 bases lay in between. It was the approximately 130-subject validation cohort, separate from the approximately 680-subject first cohort, to which the donors belonged. Sequencing used immunoSEQ multiplex PCR; TCRdb keeps in-frame clones, though not all of them. The table lists 150,000 to 200,000 clones, more than 80% of them singletons. To note about this clone: Its antigen is as yet unknown.

The chain links TRBV28 to TRBJ1-4; D remains unclear. The sequenced material came from PBMCs. The sequence was collected from a man aged 18 to 30 in good health and CMV-seropositive. In DNA form, the CDR3 reads TGTGCCAGCAGGTTCCTCGCCGAGTCAACTAATGAAAAACTGTTTTTT. It codes for CASRFLAESTNEKLFF.